The clone carrying this TCR beta chain came up a few times. Its antigen is as yet unknown. Researchers barred patients who had uncontrolled infection, other autoimmune disease, pregnancy or lactation. Cells are PBMCs isolated from around 9.4 ml of fresh blood. This sample was taken from a study of T cells in Graves' hyperthyroidism and ophthalmopathy. For the study at large: Upon initial diagnosis and before any treatment, peripheral blood was collected.

V was shortened by 3 bases and J by 4 bases, with 18 bases between the two germline ends. Germline assignment: CDR1 DFQATT and CDR2 SNEGSKA (reference sequence). The CDR3 covers 15 residues. Amplified TCR beta CDR3 regions came from RNA transcripts. The HTBI primer set was used in a first-round RT-PCR of the TCR CDR3. TCRdb re-derived calls from the multiplex PCR reads in MiXCR, one entry per CDR3 protein. The sample holds approximately 600,000 distinct CDR3 sequences, about 17% seen once. Whole-study results and caveats: Blood also carried most thyroid clonotypes expanded above 0.001.

Sequenced sample: blood. The origin of this receptor is a woman in her twenties or thirties with Graves' hyperthyroidism. The chain links TRBV20-1 to TRBJ1-1; D call uncertain. The CDR3 DNA sequence: TGCAGTGCTAGTTTTCGCGGGGTTAGGAGCACTGAAGCTTTCTTT. Encoded protein: CSASFRGVRSTEAFF.